This entry lists 25 T cell receptor beta chains sequenced from one sample in a study of T-cell memory formation after mild COVID-19. One entry per CDR3 protein, called by TCRdb with MiXCR from the 5' RACE reads. Of over 300,000 distinct CDR3 sequences in the sample, approximately 22% were seen once. Sequencing input: PBMCs or a T cell subset sorted from them (not recorded which). The receptors originated from a man aged 18 to 30 who had mild COVID-19 (a few samples of this study predate the infection). Cell type and time point are not known.

This clonotype was seen more than once but under ten times. This rearrangement joins TRBV7-9 to TRBJ2-7; D unclear. This CDR3 has 13 amino acids. Germline V gene sequence: CDR1 SEHNR, CDR2 FQNEAQ (reference sequence). V lost 5 bases to trimming and J lost 3 bases, with 11 bases between them. The CDR3 DNA follows: TGTGCCAGCAGCCACCGTGGTCTCTACGAGCAGTACGTC. Protein product: CASSHRGLYEQYV.

The chain carries TRBV7-2 and TRBJ2-5; D might be TRBD1 (5 bases). The V end was cut by 2 bases, the J end by 7 bases, with 11 bases between. This CDR3 has 13 residues. The germline V gene has CDR1 SGHTA and CDR2 FQGNSA. In DNA form, the CDR3 reads TGTGCCAGCAGCTTAAACCAGGGCGGGACCCAGTACTTC. Translating gives CASSLNQGGTQYF. Complete variable domain (other parts from reference TRBV7-2 and TRBJ2-5): GAGVSQSPSNKVTEKGKDVELRCDPISGHTALYWYRQSLGQGLEFLIYFQGNSAPDKSGLPSDRFSAERTGGSVSTLTIQRTQQEDSAVYLCASSLNQGGTQYFGPGTRLLVL.

This clonotype has just a few counts. The V call is TRBV23-1, the J call TRBJ2-5, with 9 bases lining up with TRBD1. TRBV23-1 is known as an ORF, though its function is uncertain. With 9 bases clipped from V and 1 base from J, the junction kept 3 bases outside the gene matches. The CDR3 totals 13 residues. The CDR3 DNA sequence: TGCGCCAGTATGGGACAGGGCCAAGAGACCCAGTACTTC. The encoded protein is CASMGQGQETQYF.

This clonotype showed up many times. This chain joins TRBV7-7 and TRBJ2-5, with D possibly being TRBD1 (5 bases). The V and J ends lost 2 bases and 5 bases respectively, with 9 bases between them. Germline CDR1 and CDR2: SSHAT and FNYEAQ (reference sequence). CDR3 size: 13 residues. The CDR3 sequence: CASSLQGSETQYF. DNA of the CDR3: TGTGCCAGCAGCTTACAGGGATCGGAGACCCAGTACTTC.

The V and J genes are TRBV24-1 and TRBJ2-5; D not certain. The germline V and J ends were trimmed by 4 bases and 5 bases, with 4 bases remaining between them. Looked up from germline, CDR1 is KGHDR and CDR2 is SFDVKD. CDR3 length: 11 amino acids. CDR3 sequence: CATSEIETQYF. In DNA, the CDR3 is TGTGCCACCAGTGAGATCGAGACCCAGTACTTC.

This clonotype was found a few times. This chain uses TRBV12-3 or TRBV12-4 with TRBJ2-7, with 8 bases that match TRBD1. CDR3 length equals 14 residues. V lost 6 bases, J lost 5 bases, and 9 bases stayed unmatched. Written as DNA, the CDR3 is TGTGCCAGCAGCCCCTCCAGGGGGCGCCACGAGCAGTACTTC. Its protein is CASSPSRGRHEQYF.

V usage is TRBV24-1 and J usage is TRBJ2-1; the D gene could be TRBD1 or TRBD2 (5 bases each). The V end was cut by 6 bases, the J end by 10 bases, with 18 bases between. The CDR3 contains 14 residues. Germline V gives CDR1 KGHDR, CDR2 SFDVKD. In DNA form, the CDR3 reads TGTGCCACCAGTACCGGGACCAACTCGCGGGAGCAGTTCTTC. As protein: CATSTGTNSREQFF.

This chain links TRBV12-3 or TRBV12-4 with TRBJ2-3; 7 positions agree with TRBD1. After removal of 5 bases from V and 2 bases from J, the junction contained 13 bases not matched to a gene. The CDR3 runs 17 residues. The CDR3 protein is CASSAIPTGTSTDTQYF. DNA for the CDR3: TGTGCCAGCAGTGCGATCCCGACAGGGACCTCCACAGATACGCAGTATTTT.

The chain carries TRBV12-3 or TRBV12-4 and TRBJ2-1; 8 bases fit TRBD2. Trimming cost V 4 bases and J 9 bases; bases outside gene matches: 8. The CDR3 contains 14 residues. The DNA of the CDR3 is TGTGCCAGCAGTTCCCCCCGGGGGGGCCGTGAGCAGTTCTTC. Translated, it gives CASSSPRGGREQFF.

This clonotype was seen only a few times. This chain joins TRBV5-1 and TRBJ2-3; D is possibly TRBD1 (5 bases). The V end lost 7 bases, the J end lost 4 bases, and 16 bases lay between the germline ends. The CDR3 has 14 amino acids. Germline CDR1 and CDR2: SGHRS and YFSETQ. The CDR3 nucleotides are TGCGCCAGCCGCATGGAAGGGGTTTCAGATACGCAGTATTTT. It yields the protein CASRMEGVSDTQYF.

A few counts support this clonotype. The chain links TRBV4-2 to TRBJ2-7, with D unresolved. The CDR3 has 17 residues. The V end was cut by 0 bases, the J end by 0 bases, with 15 bases between. Germline CDR1 LGHNA, CDR2 YNFKEQ. The CDR3 region has the DNA TGTGCCAGCAGCCAAGATCCGGCCGCCATCCTCTCCTACGAGCAGTACTTC. Translated: CASSQDPAAILSYEQYF.

This clonotype was recorded a few times. The rearrangement links TRBV4-1 to TRBJ2-2, with no clear D. Germline-derived CDR1 and CDR2 are MGHRA and YSYEKL. CDR3 length: 16 amino acids. The V gene lost 2 bases and the J gene lost 4 bases, with 14 bases spanning the gap. The CDR3 sequence is CASSQRYAPGTGELFF. In DNA, the CDR3 is TGCGCCAGCAGCCAACGGTACGCCCCGGGCACCGGGGAGCTGTTTTTT.

There are a few counts of this clonotype. The chain is built from TRBV20-1 and TRBJ1-1; the D is unclear. The V end was cut by 5 bases, the J end by 3 bases, with 16 bases between. Germline CDR1 DFQATT, CDR2 SNEGSKA (reference sequence). The CDR3 length is 14 residues. The CDR3 DNA reads as TGCAGTGCTGCAGATTCTTTTCGACACACTGAAGCTTTCTTT. It is translated as CSAADSFRHTEAFF.

This CDR3 reads CASSLATRIGDNYGYTF. The CDR3, as DNA: TGTGCCAGCAGCTTAGCGACCCGGATAGGAGATAACTATGGCTACACCTTC. V gene TRBV7-9 combines with J gene TRBJ1-2; D not certain. CDR3 length equals 17 residues. Trimming took off 0 bases at V and 1 base at J, with 15 bases between the two ends. Per the germline V gene, CDR1 is SEHNR and CDR2 is FQNEAQ (reference sequence).

The J gene is TRBJ2-7, the V gene TRBV18; TRBD1 is a possible D gene (6 bases). Germline V lookup: CDR1 KGHSH, CDR2 LQKENI. The CDR3 covers 13 residues. Trimming removed 3 bases from V and 2 bases from J, with 8 bases in between. DNA of the CDR3: TGTGCCAGCTCACCGGACAGACCCTACGAGCAGTACGTC. This codes for CASSPDRPYEQYV.

This chain uses TRBV6-5 with TRBJ2-1, with D tentatively TRBD1 (6 bases). The V end lost 7 bases, the J end lost 12 bases, and 13 bases lay between the germline ends. CDR3 size: 11 residues. Germline V lookup: CDR1 MNHEY, CDR2 SVGAGI. For the CDR3, the DNA is TGTGCCAGCACGGGACCCAGGGGGCAGTTCTTC. Translated: CASTGPRGQFF.

This clonotype came up a few times. The gene calls are TRBV20-1 and TRBJ2-5, with 13 bases that match TRBD2. The CDR3 has 18 amino acids. V gave up 5 bases and J gave up 5 bases; unmatched junction bases: 17. Germline V gene data show CDR1 as DFQATT and CDR2 as SNEGSKA (reference sequence). CDR3 loop: CSALSPGLAGEVWETQYF. In DNA, the CDR3 is TGCAGTGCTCTCTCGCCCGGACTAGCGGGGGAAGTTTGGGAGACCCAGTACTTC.

The table lists this clonotype with a few counts. The V and J genes are TRBV12-3 or TRBV12-4 and TRBJ2-1; 7 bases agree with TRBD1. V lost 1 base to trimming and J lost 5 bases; unmatched junction nucleotides: 2. This CDR3 region has 14 residues. In DNA, the CDR3 is TGTGCCAGCAGTTTAGGGACAGGACACAATGAGCAGTTCTTC. It translates to CASSLGTGHNEQFF.

This clonotype was recorded a few times. This sequence joins TRBV11-3 and TRBJ2-5; TRBD2 aligns across 8 bases. The ends lost 5 bases at V and 3 bases at J; junction bases unmatched: 5. This CDR3 is built from 14 residues. Germline CDR1 is SGHNT and CDR2 is YENEEA. The CDR3: CASSERAGEETQYF. The CDR3 region has the DNA TGTGCCAGCAGCGAGAGAGCGGGGGAAGAGACCCAGTACTTC.

This clonotype came up a few times. The chain combines TRBV7-2 with TRBJ2-5; TRBD2 agrees at 7 bases. This CDR3 comprises 15 residues. V gave up 1 base and J gave up 5 bases; unmatched junction bases: 7. CDR1 and CDR2 (germline): SGHTA, FQGNSA. In nucleotides, the CDR3 is TGTGCCAGCAGCTTAGTATGGGCGGGGGAGGAGACCCAGTACTTC. It codes for CASSLVWAGEETQYF.

This clonotype has a handful of counts. This chain joins TRBV7-8 and TRBJ2-3; 7 positions match TRBD2. This CDR3 has 15 amino acids. In germline, CDR1 is SGHVS, CDR2 FQNEAQ. J was trimmed by 3 bases and V by 5 bases; bases with no gene match: 8. CDR3 DNA: TGTGCCAGCAGCCCCAGAAATAGCGGGACAGATACGCAGTATTTT. It codes for CASSPRNSGTDTQYF.

This clonotype has more than one count but fewer than ten. The chain has TRBV3-1 and TRBJ2-1; 13 nucleotides line up with TRBD2. The junction had 5 bases not matched to a gene; V was cut back by 3 bases and J by 9 bases. Germline lookup yields CDR1 LGHDT and CDR2 YNNKEL (reference sequence). There are 15 residues in the CDR3. The CDR3 spells CASSHPGLAGFEQFF. The CDR3 DNA reads TGTGCCAGCAGCCATCCGGGACTAGCGGGGTTTGAGCAGTTCTTC.

The rearrangement uses TRBV7-3 and TRBJ2-5; TRBD1 aligns across 9 bases. The length of the CDR3 is 15 residues. Germline assignment: CDR1 SGHTA and CDR2 FQGTGA. J lost 3 bases, V lost 8 bases, and 10 bases had no gene match. The CDR3 DNA sequence: TGTGCCAGCTCGAGGTGGGGGGACAGGGAAGAGACCCAGTACTTC. Translating gives CASSRWGDREETQYF.

V and J are TRBV6-2 or TRBV6-3 and TRBJ1-5; a weak D match, TRBD1 (5 bases). This CDR3 contains 12 residues. Germline V gene sequence: CDR1 MNHEY, CDR2 SVGEGT. The ends were cut back, 9 bases at V and 7 bases at J, with 13 bases in the middle. The DNA for the CDR3 is TGTGCCAGTTGGGGGGGAGGGCAGCCCCAGCATTTT. Amino acids: CASWGGGQPQHF.

The V call is TRBV28, the J call TRBJ2-7; 10 bases line up with TRBD1. Germline assignment: CDR1 MDHEN and CDR2 SYDVKM. The CDR3 consists of 16 residues. V dropped 6 bases and J dropped 1; count of bases not matched to a gene: 9. The CDR3 spells CASRSGGTGASYEQYV. The CDR3 DNA reads TGTGCCAGCAGGTCCGGGGGGACAGGGGCTTCCTACGAGCAGTACGTC.